Presented here are 5 T cell receptor beta chains from one specimen sequenced in a study of blood T cell repertoires in COVID-19. The protocol was immunoSEQ multiplex PCR, while the TCRdb copy is restricted to in-frame clones and leaves out a portion. The data contain 200,000 to 300,000 clones, roughly 76% of them singletons. The sequenced sample consisted of peripheral blood. These receptors were obtained from a woman aged 80 or over with COVID-19, enrolled during active disease.

This chain connects TRBV2 to TRBJ2-6; D is uncertain. Germline CDR1 reads SNHLY; CDR2 reads FYNNEI. The length of the CDR3 is 13 residues. With 7 bases removed from V and 2 bases from J, the gap between germline ends came to 6 bases. CDR3 amino acids: CASTTTGANVLTF. CDR3 bases: TGTGCCAGCACCACTACTGGGGCCAACGTCCTGACTTTC.

The V gene is TRBV5-8, the J gene TRBJ1-5; 8 bases are shared with TRBD1. The CDR3 is made up of 16 amino acids. The J segment lost 8 bases and the V segment lost 6 bases, leaving 16 bases of the junction unmatched. Germline V CDR1 and CDR2: SGHTS, YDEGEE. The CDR3 DNA reads as TGTGCCAGCACCCTGGTGGGACAGGCTCCGAGGGAGCCCCAGCATTTT. Its protein product is CASTLVGQAPREPQHF.

This sequence joins TRBV5-1 and TRBJ1-1; no clear D. Germline lookup yields CDR1 SGHRS and CDR2 YFSETQ. The CDR3 consists of 14 residues. V gave up 4 bases and J gave up 5 bases, with 15 bases separating them. CDR3 nucleotides: TGCGCCAGCAGCACCGGACTGTCGGGGACTGAAGCTTTCTTT. Residues: CASSTGLSGTEAFF.

The V call is TRBV20-1, the J call TRBJ1-1; no reliable D call. Deletions cut 3 bases from V and 3 bases from J, with 11 bases between. The CDR3 has 13 amino acids. The germline V gene has CDR1 DFQATT and CDR2 SNEGSKA (reference sequence). CDR3 nucleotide sequence: TGCAGTGCTAGTGCGGGGTGGGACACTGAAGCTTTCTTT. It codes for CSASAGWDTEAFF.

The chain employs TRBV5-6 and TRBJ1-6, with D tentatively TRBD1 (6 bases). Germline V gene data show CDR1 as SGHDT and CDR2 as YYEEEE. With 4 bases removed from V and 10 bases from J, the gap between germline ends came to 15 bases. This CDR3 is 14 amino acids long. The CDR3 DNA reads TGTGCCAGCAGCGTGGACAGCTCGGTCTCACCCCTCCACTTT. Amino acid sequence: CASSVDSSVSPLHF.